The 20 T cell receptor beta chains reported below all come from one sample, sequenced in a study of OX40 agonist ivuxolimab in advanced cancers. Sequenced by immunoSEQ multiplex PCR; TCRdb stores in-frame clones only, minus some. The table includes some 70,000 clones, 80% to 90% detected once. The material sequenced was CD4+ or CD8+ T cells sorted from blood, taken in a trial of the OX40 agonist ivuxolimab. These TCRs come from an adult with an advanced solid tumor such as melanoma, head and neck, liver or kidney cancer.

J is TRBJ2-5 and V is TRBV15; D not resolved. The CDR3 consists of 13 residues. Trimming shortened V by 0 bases and J by 1 base, and 3 bases separated the two germline ends. In germline, CDR1 is LNHNV, CDR2 YYDKDF (reference sequence). The CDR3 DNA is TGTGCCACCAGCAGAGAGCCCCAAGAGACCCAGTACTTC. It is translated as CATSREPQETQYF.

The chain carries TRBV28 and TRBJ1-6; D might be TRBD1 (6 bases). This CDR3 is built from 16 residues. Trimming cost V 4 bases and J 3 bases, with 13 bases left between them. Germline CDR1 reads MDHEN; CDR2 reads SYDVKM. The CDR3 spells CASSSSGTIYNSPLHF. The CDR3 DNA sequence: TGTGCCAGCAGTTCGTCCGGGACAATCTATAATTCACCCCTCCACTTT. Full variable domain (remainder filled in from reference TRBV28 and TRBJ1-6): DVKVTQSSRYLVKRTGEKVFLECVQDMDHENMFWYRQDPGLGLRLIYFSYDVKMKEKGDIPEGYSVSREKKERFSLILESASTNQTSMYLCASSSSGTIYNSPLHFGNGTRLTVT.

The chain recombines TRBV28 with TRBJ1-2, with 10 bases lining up with TRBD1. CDR1 is MDHEN and CDR2 is SYDVKM in the germline V gene. The CDR3 is 17 residues long. The V and J ends lost 2 bases and 4 bases, in that order; junction bases with no gene match: 10. Here the CDR3 reads CASSLGGQGIYGYGYTF. The CDR3 coding sequence is TGTGCCAGCAGTTTAGGGGGACAGGGGATTTACGGCTATGGCTACACCTTC.

The chain carries TRBV7-3 and TRBJ2-7, with TRBD1 matching 7 bases. The CDR3 sequence is 13 residues long. V lost 5 bases, J lost 9 bases, and 10 bases stayed unmatched. CDR1 is SGHTA, CDR2 FQGTGA, per germline. CDR3 amino acids: CASSPGTVLRQYF. CDR3 in DNA: TGTGCCAGCAGCCCAGGGACAGTCTTAAGGCAGTACTTC.

The count of this clone is one. The chain has TRBV19 and TRBJ2-5; D ambiguous. The CDR3 is 17 amino acids. With 4 bases removed from V and 4 bases from J, the gap between germline ends came to 22 bases. Germline loops: CDR1 LNHDA, CDR2 SQIVND (reference sequence). In DNA, the CDR3 is TGTGCCAGTAGTAGGGGTGGTGCGAGGCTGTCGGGAGAGACCCAGTACTTC. Translation gives CASSRGGARLSGETQYF.

The chain combines TRBV5-8 with TRBJ2-2; 10 bases are a match to TRBD1. This CDR3 is 17 amino acids long. Losses at the gene ends were 1 base for V and 0 bases for J; bases not matched to a gene: 3. Germline loops: CDR1 SGHTS, CDR2 YDEGEE. CDR3 loop: CASSLWGQGTNTGELFF. The CDR3 DNA reads as TGTGCCAGCAGCTTGTGGGGACAGGGGACGAACACCGGGGAGCTGTTTTTT.

The gene calls are TRBV28 and TRBJ1-1; unclear D gene. Trimming took off 1 base at V and 7 bases at J, with 13 bases between the two ends. CDR1 is MDHEN and CDR2 is SYDVKM in the germline V gene. The CDR3 runs 14 residues. The CDR3: CASSLYQQGGEAFF. For the CDR3, the DNA is TGTGCCAGCAGTTTATACCAACAAGGCGGTGAAGCTTTCTTT.

J is TRBJ2-7 and V is TRBV2, with 11 bases aligning to TRBD1. The CDR3 is 11 amino acids. Germline lookup yields CDR1 SNHLY and CDR2 FYNNEI. The DNA of the CDR3 is TGTGCAGGACAGGGGGCGAGCGAGCAGTACTTC. Translating it yields CAGQGASEQYF.

The chain is built from TRBV5-6 and TRBJ1-6; tentatively, D is TRBD1 (6 bases). Deletions cut 4 bases from V and 6 bases from J, with 14 bases between. This CDR3 comprises 15 residues. CDR1 is SGHDT, CDR2 YYEEEE, per germline. The DNA of the CDR3 is TGTGCCAGCAGCGACAGACGGGGGCGTAATTCACCCCTCCACTTT. It specifies CASSDRRGRNSPLHF.

CDR3 sequence (DNA): TGTGCCAGCAGTGAAAGACAGGGGCAAGAGACCCAGTACTTC. It specifies CASSERQGQETQYF. The rearrangement joins TRBV2 to TRBJ2-5, with 8 bases fitting TRBD1. The J segment lost 2 bases and the V segment lost 2 bases, leaving 1 base of the junction unmatched. Germline CDR1 and CDR2: SNHLY and FYNNEI. The CDR3 loop spans 14 amino acids.

The chain is built from TRBV10-2 and TRBJ1-5; the D gene is possibly TRBD1 (5 bases). CDR3 size: 14 residues. The germline V gene has CDR1 WSHSY and CDR2 SAAADI. Trimming removed 3 bases from V and 4 bases from J, with 10 bases in between. The DNA of the CDR3 is TGCGCCAGCAGTGACGACAGAATAAATCAGCCCCAGCATTTT. It codes for CASSDDRINQPQHF.

This chain connects TRBV5-1 to TRBJ2-2, with 9 nucleotides matching TRBD2. Germline V gene lookup returns CDR1 SGHRS and CDR2 YFSETQ. V was pared by 1 base and J by 3 bases, with 4 bases of the junction left unmatched. The CDR3 is 16 residues long. The DNA for the CDR3 is TGCGCCAGCAGCTTGCCCAGCGGGGGGCACACCGGGGAGCTGTTTTTT. Its protein product is CASSLPSGGHTGELFF. Full variable domain (rest looked up from reference TRBV5-1 and TRBJ2-2): KAGVTQTPRYLIKTRGQQVTLSCSPISGHRSVSWYQQTPGQGLQFLFEYFSETQRNKGNFPGRFSGRQFSNSRSEMNVSTLELGDSALYLCASSLPSGGHTGELFFGEGSRLTVL.

This chain uses TRBV4-2 with TRBJ1-6; tentative D call: TRBD1 (6 bases). In germline, CDR1 is LGHNA, CDR2 YNFKEQ. V lost 8 bases, J lost 4 bases, and 15 bases lay in between. The CDR3 loop spans 15 amino acids. CDR3 amino acids: CASRKDSFYNSPLHF. In nucleotides, the CDR3 is TGTGCCAGCCGCAAGGACAGTTTTTATAATTCACCCCTCCACTTT.

The chain recombines TRBV6-6 with TRBJ2-7; no clear D gene. Germline V lookup: CDR1 MNHNY, CDR2 SVGAGI (reference sequence). V lost 6 bases and J 2 bases, leaving 11 bases between the germline ends. CDR3 length: 13 residues. The CDR3 reads CASRTPGPYEQYF. Here the CDR3 DNA reads TGTGCCAGCAGGACCCCCGGCCCCTACGAGCAGTACTTC.

The CDR3 DNA sequence: TGCGCCAGCAGCTTAAATGGGGGCTCCTACAATGAGCAGTTCTTC. This encodes CASSLNGGSYNEQFF. This chain uses TRBV5-1 with TRBJ2-1, with D perhaps assigned TRBD1 or TRBD2 (5 bases each). This CDR3 is built from 15 residues. The V gene lost 2 bases and the J gene lost 0 bases, with 9 bases spanning the gap. The germline CDR1 and CDR2 sequences are SGHRS and YFSETQ.

The chain recombines TRBV11-3 with TRBJ2-7; tentative D call: TRBD2 (6 bases). Germline lookup yields CDR1 SGHNT and CDR2 YENEEA. The CDR3 sequence is 15 residues long. The V and J ends lost 3 bases and 9 bases respectively, with 21 bases between them. The CDR3 is CASSFAIAAVAGQYF. CDR3 bases: TGTGCCAGCAGCTTCGCTATAGCGGCAGTAGCCGGGCAGTACTTC.

The chain has TRBV18 and TRBJ2-1; 11 positions match TRBD2. Germline assignment: CDR1 KGHSH and CDR2 LQKENI. J gave up 7 bases and V 1 base, and 3 bases lay outside the gene matches. This CDR3 has 15 residues. The CDR3 spells CASSPLAGGPNEQFF. The CDR3 bases are TGTGCCAGCTCACCACTAGCGGGAGGGCCAAATGAGCAGTTCTTC.

This clone appeared once. V gene TRBV7-3 combines with J gene TRBJ2-1; D unresolved. V dropped 0 bases and J dropped 5 bases, with 5 bases sitting between them. Germline V gene sequence: CDR1 SGHTA, CDR2 FQGTGA. CDR3 length: 13 amino acids. CDR3 region: CASSLTPNNEQFF. In DNA, the CDR3 is TGTGCCAGCAGCTTAACCCCCAACAATGAGCAGTTCTTC.

The chain has TRBV7-6 and TRBJ1-2; TRBD1 agrees at 8 bases. This CDR3 is built from 16 residues. CDR1 and CDR2 (germline): SGHVS, FNYEAQ. V lost 5 bases, J lost 4 bases, and 12 bases stayed unmatched. CDR3 protein: CASSIGTGMLGYGYTF. The DNA of the CDR3 is TGTGCCAGCAGCATCGGGACAGGTATGTTAGGCTATGGCTACACCTTC.

This clone turned up a few times. The chain is built from TRBV7-9 and TRBJ2-5; the D is unclear. V was pared by 3 bases and J by 4 bases, with 12 bases between. Germline loops: CDR1 SEHNR, CDR2 FQNEAQ (reference sequence). The length of the CDR3 is 14 residues. The chain's CDR3 is CASSFLLPRETQYF. The DNA of the CDR3 is TGTGCCAGCAGCTTCTTACTTCCTAGAGAGACCCAGTACTTC.